These 29 T cell receptor beta chains share one sample of origin, sequenced in a study of neoadjuvant anti-PD-1 for oral cavity cancer. The assay was immunoSEQ multiplex PCR, and TCRdb's table has in-frame clones only and misses some. The sample shows around 81,000 clones, under 85% of them seen only once. The input for sequencing was PBMCs, taken before nivolumab (anti-PD-1) treatment. These receptors all stem from a person aged 35 to 85 with oral cavity squamous cell carcinoma.

The chain recombines TRBV7-9 with TRBJ2-3, with 14 bases identical to TRBD2. The CDR3 is 19 residues long. Per the germline V gene, CDR1 is SEHNR and CDR2 is FQNEAQ (reference sequence). The ends lost 4 bases at V and 0 bases at J; junction bases unmatched: 9. The CDR3: CASSYWTGTSGRSTDTQYF. DNA of the CDR3: TGTGCCAGCAGCTATTGGACCGGGACTAGCGGGAGAAGCACAGATACGCAGTATTTT.

The rearrangement uses TRBV5-3 and TRBJ2-1; D ambiguous. TRBV5-3 is sorted into the ORF group, with uncertain function. The CDR3 contains 14 residues. V lost 0 bases, J lost 8 bases, and 12 bases lay in between. The CDR3 DNA reads as TGTGCCAGAAGCTTGGTTGGCAGTGGCTATGAGCAGTTCTTC. Protein: CARSLVGSGYEQFF.

V usage is TRBV6-6 and J usage is TRBJ2-7; D gene ambiguous. This CDR3 spans 15 amino acids. The germline V and J ends were trimmed by 0 bases and 6 bases, with 15 bases remaining between them. CDR1 is MNHNY, CDR2 SVGAGI, per germline (reference sequence). CDR3 amino acids: CASSYSNGYSGEQYF. CDR3 bases: TGTGCCAGCAGTTACTCGAATGGTTATTCGGGCGAGCAGTACTTC.

The V gene is TRBV5-1, the J gene TRBJ1-1; 9 bases align to TRBD1. Looked up from germline, CDR1 is SGHRS and CDR2 is YFSETQ. V dropped 4 bases and J dropped 2; count of bases not matched to a gene: 9. The CDR3 extends over 16 amino acids. CDR3 sequence (DNA): TGCGCCAGCAGCAAAATACAGGGGGCCCCCAACACTGAAGCTTTCTTT. Translation gives CASSKIQGAPNTEAFF.

The V gene is TRBV11-2, the J gene TRBJ2-7, with TRBD1 matching over 7 bases. Germline trimming cut 5 bases from V and 2 bases from J; bases unmatched to any gene: 9. Germline CDR1 SGHAT, CDR2 FQNNGV. This CDR3 is 15 amino acids long. In DNA, the CDR3 is TGTGCCAGCAGCACGGTTCGGGACAGAACCTACGAGCAGTACTTC. This gives the protein CASSTVRDRTYEQYF.

This clone appeared a few times. V gene TRBV9 combines with J gene TRBJ2-2, with D perhaps being TRBD1 or TRBD2 (5 bases each). Germline loops: CDR1 SGDLS, CDR2 YYNGEE. This CDR3 comprises 17 residues. Trimming shortened V by 4 bases and J by 0 bases, and 16 bases separated the two germline ends. CDR3 amino acids: CASSPSPGITNTGELFF. The CDR3 coding sequence is TGTGCCAGCAGCCCTAGCCCAGGGATAACGAACACCGGGGAGCTGTTTTTT.

This clone was counted between two and nine times. The rearrangement uses TRBV25-1 and TRBJ2-2, with 8 bases fitting TRBD2. Germline V gene data show CDR1 as MGHDK and CDR2 as SYGVNS. The CDR3 spans 18 residues. V lost 1 base, J lost 7 bases, and 14 bases stayed unmatched. The CDR3 is CASSESRREVPRGGELFF. The DNA for the CDR3 is TGTGCCAGCAGTGAATCAAGGCGGGAGGTCCCCCGGGGCGGGGAGCTGTTTTTT.

The chain is built from TRBV30 and TRBJ2-3, with D tentatively TRBD2 (6 bases). Germline loops: CDR1 GTSNPN, CDR2 SVGIG (reference sequence). V dropped 0 bases and J dropped 1 base, with 11 bases sitting between them. There are 15 residues in the CDR3. The CDR3 is CAWSVTSRGTDTQYF. For the CDR3, the DNA is TGTGCCTGGAGTGTCACTAGCAGGGGCACAGATACGCAGTATTTT.

V is TRBV5-1 and J is TRBJ2-3, with a possible D match to TRBD1 (6 bases). Trimming removed 4 bases from V and 4 bases from J, with 16 bases in between. This CDR3 is built from 15 residues. The V gene's germline CDR1 is SGHRS and CDR2 YFSETQ. The CDR3 reads CASSRDKVGADTQYF. The CDR3 DNA follows: TGCGCCAGCAGCCGGGACAAGGTAGGAGCAGATACGCAGTATTTT.

This chain uses TRBV6-5 with TRBJ2-3; 13 positions agree with TRBD2. Trimming cost V 5 bases and J 1 base; bases outside gene matches: 0. Per the germline V gene, CDR1 is MNHEY and CDR2 is SVGAGI. The CDR3 loop spans 15 amino acids. The CDR3 coding sequence is TGTGCCAGCAGTGGACTAGCGGGAGGCACAGATACGCAGTATTTT. Translation gives CASSGLAGGTDTQYF.

In this sample, this clone turned up many times. This sequence joins TRBV6-1 and TRBJ2-4; 9 bases are shared with TRBD1. Germline assignment: CDR1 MNHNS and CDR2 SASEGT. J gave up 0 bases and V 2 bases, and 8 bases lay outside the gene matches. There are 18 residues in the CDR3. The CDR3 spells CASSERDRVLLAKNIQYF. CDR3 bases: TGTGCCAGCAGTGAACGGGACAGGGTACTACTAGCCAAAAACATTCAGTACTTC.

The chain employs TRBV30 and TRBJ1-1; TRBD1 aligns across 8 bases. Germline loops: CDR1 GTSNPN, CDR2 SVGIG (reference sequence). Trimming removed 5 bases from V and 0 bases from J; junction bases left unmatched: 8. This CDR3 comprises 15 residues. The CDR3 spells CAWRTGITLNTEAFF. The DNA for the CDR3 is TGTGCCTGGCGGACAGGGATAACTTTGAACACTGAAGCTTTCTTT. Full variable domain (rest looked up from reference TRBV30 and TRBJ1-1): SQTIHQWPATLVQPVGSPLSLECTVEGTSNPNLYWYRQAAGRGLQLLFYSVGIGQISSEVPQNLSASRPQDRQFILSSKKLLLSDSGFYLCAWRTGITLNTEAFFGQGTRLTVV.

The chain has TRBV19 and TRBJ2-5, with 8 bases fitting TRBD1. J was trimmed by 3 bases and V by 5 bases; bases with no gene match: 5. CDR1 and CDR2 (germline): LNHDA, SQIVND (reference sequence). The CDR3 spans 14 residues. For the CDR3, the DNA is TGTGCCAGTAGTGACGGACAGGGAAAAGAGACCCAGTACTTC. Amino acids: CASSDGQGKETQYF.

The rearrangement uses TRBV28 and TRBJ1-1; tentatively, D is TRBD1 (5 bases). Germline CDR1 MDHEN, CDR2 SYDVKM. V lost 10 bases, J lost 0 bases, and 12 bases lay in between. The CDR3 sequence is 13 residues long. CDR3 sequence: CAIQGHMNTEAFF. CDR3 nucleotide sequence: TGTGCCATCCAAGGACACATGAACACTGAAGCTTTCTTT.

The chain couples TRBV2 to TRBJ2-5; D is possibly TRBD1 or TRBD2 (6 bases each). Trimming took off 3 bases at V and 1 base at J, with 9 bases between the two ends. CDR1 SNHLY and CDR2 FYNNEI come from the germline V gene. The CDR3 sequence is 14 residues long. This CDR3 reads CASSDGGSQETQYF. The CDR3 DNA reads TGTGCCAGCAGTGACGGGGGCAGCCAAGAGACCCAGTACTTC. Full variable domain (remainder filled in from reference TRBV2 and TRBJ2-5): EPEVTQTPSHQVTQMGQEVILRCVPISNHLYFYWYRQILGQKVEFLVSFYNNEISEKSEIFDDQFSVERPDGSNFTLKIRSTKLEDSAMYFCASSDGGSQETQYFGPGTRLLVL.

V gene TRBV7-8 combines with J gene TRBJ2-2, with 9 nucleotides matching TRBD2. Losses at the gene ends were 4 bases for V and 4 bases for J; bases not matched to a gene: 7. The germline V gene has CDR1 SGHVS and CDR2 FQNEAQ. The CDR3 length is 16 residues. The CDR3, as DNA: TGTGCCAGCAGCTACAGCGGGAGGCATATCACCGGGGAGCTGTTTTTT. This codes for CASSYSGRHITGELFF.

The chain has TRBV11-2 and TRBJ1-1; no firm D call. Germline assignment: CDR1 SGHAT and CDR2 FQNNGV. CDR3 length: 17 amino acids. Trimming cost V 1 base and J 2 bases, with 17 bases left between them. The CDR3 is CASSLGRSTGLNTEAFF. The CDR3 region has the DNA TGTGCCAGCAGCTTAGGGCGGTCGACCGGGCTTAACACTGAAGCTTTCTTT.

V and J are TRBV25-1 and TRBJ2-2; D might be TRBD1 (6 bases). V was pared by 3 bases and J by 1 base, with 12 bases between. CDR1 and CDR2 (germline): MGHDK, SYGVNS. This CDR3 has 16 residues. CDR3: CASSEVGGRNTGELFF. CDR3 bases: TGTGCCAGCAGTGAGGTAGGGGGAAGGAACACCGGGGAGCTGTTTTTT.

The V call is TRBV30, the J call TRBJ2-2; TRBD1 aligns across 8 bases. V shed 4 bases and J 5 bases; nucleotides not matched to a gene: 3. The length of the CDR3 is 13 residues. Germline CDR1 GTSNPN, CDR2 SVGIG (reference sequence). Here the CDR3 reads CAWTGQVTGELFF. CDR3 DNA: TGTGCCTGGACGGGACAGGTAACCGGGGAGCTGTTTTTT.

This chain connects TRBV19 to TRBJ2-3, with D unresolved. CDR1 and CDR2 from the germline V gene are LNHDA and SQIVND (reference sequence). This CDR3 has 12 amino acids. The V gene lost 6 bases and the J gene lost 6 bases, with 10 bases spanning the gap. As DNA, the CDR3 is TGTGCCAGTAGCCGCTGGCGCGATACGCAGTATTTT. Its protein is CASSRWRDTQYF.

This chain links TRBV7-2 with TRBJ2-3; 13 bases are a match to TRBD2. With 3 bases clipped from V and 0 bases from J, the junction kept 6 bases outside the gene matches. The CDR3 has 18 residues. CDR1 is SGHTA and CDR2 is FQGNSA in the germline V gene. CDR3 DNA: TGTGCCAGCAGCTTCTCCGGGACTAGCGGGATTAGCACAGATACGCAGTATTTT. Protein product: CASSFSGTSGISTDTQYF.

The chain couples TRBV2 to TRBJ2-7; D is ambiguous. Trimming pared 5 bases from V and 5 bases from J, leaving 10 bases between. CDR3 size: 12 residues. The germline CDR1 and CDR2 sequences are SNHLY and FYNNEI. The chain's CDR3 is CASSMTGNEQYF. Here the CDR3 DNA reads TGTGCCAGCAGTATGACCGGTAACGAGCAGTACTTC.

Concerning this clone itself: One end of the junction fails to match germline, which may point to a read error. V usage is TRBV10-1 and J usage is TRBJ2-1; TRBD1 agrees at 7 bases. This CDR3 spans 13 amino acids. The germline CDR1 and CDR2 sequences are WNHNN and SYGVQD (reference sequence). CDR3 DNA: TGCGCCAGCAGTGCGGGACAGATGACCTTTCTGCTCTTC. This gives the protein CASSAGQMTFLLF.

J is TRBJ2-7 and V is TRBV30, with 10 bases matching TRBD2. The junction had 8 bases not matched to a gene; V was cut back by 0 bases and J by 3 bases. CDR1 GTSNPN and CDR2 SVGIG come from the germline V gene (reference sequence). This CDR3 is 16 amino acids long. The CDR3 loop reads CAWSVFPSGSGYEQYF. The CDR3 coding sequence is TGTGCCTGGAGTGTATTCCCTAGCGGGAGTGGCTACGAGCAGTACTTC. Filled out from reference TRBV30 and TRBJ2-7, the complete variable domain reads SQTIHQWPATLVQPVGSPLSLECTVEGTSNPNLYWYRQAAGRGLQLLFYSVGIGQISSEVPQNLSASRPQDRQFILSSKKLLLSDSGFYLCAWSVFPSGSGYEQYFGPGTRLTVT.

This chain joins TRBV6-1 and TRBJ1-1, with 7 bases aligning to TRBD1. Germline-derived CDR1 and CDR2 are MNHNS and SASEGT. The CDR3 is made up of 15 amino acids. Losses at the gene ends were 6 bases for V and 2 bases for J; bases not matched to a gene: 9. The CDR3 DNA follows: TGTGCCAGCAGGGAACCGGGACAGCCTAACACTGAAGCTTTCTTT. This translates into CASREPGQPNTEAFF.

The J gene is TRBJ1-2, the V gene TRBV5-1; D might be TRBD1 (6 bases). The CDR3 is 14 amino acids. Germline-derived CDR1 and CDR2 are SGHRS and YFSETQ. V was pared by 4 bases and J by 2 bases, with 12 bases between. In nucleotides, the CDR3 is TGCGCCAGCAGCACGGGACAAGAGAACTATGGCTACACCTTC. Its translation: CASSTGQENYGYTF. The variable domain in full, with the rest retrieved from reference TRBV5-1 and TRBJ1-2, is KAGVTQTPRYLIKTRGQQVTLSCSPISGHRSVSWYQQTPGQGLQFLFEYFSETQRNKGNFPGRFSGRQFSNSRSEMNVSTLELGDSALYLCASSTGQENYGYTFGSGTRLTVV.

This chain uses TRBV10-3 with TRBJ2-7; 14 bases line up with TRBD2. V lost 2 bases to trimming and J lost 7 bases; unmatched junction nucleotides: 4. Looked up from germline, CDR1 is ENHRY and CDR2 is SYGVKD. The length of the CDR3 is 15 residues. DNA for the CDR3: TGTGCCATCAGTGAGGGGACTAGCGGGAGTGGAGAGCAGTACTTC. It yields the protein CAISEGTSGSGEQYF.

The V call is TRBV5-6, the J call TRBJ2-7; 9 bases are shared with TRBD1. The V gene end was trimmed by 2 bases and the J gene end by 3 bases; junction bases not matched to a gene: 6. This CDR3 contains 15 residues. Germline V lookup: CDR1 SGHDT, CDR2 YYEEEE. The CDR3 reads CASSLTGGPYYEQYF. CDR3 in DNA: TGTGCCAGCAGCTTAACAGGGGGCCCCTACTACGAGCAGTACTTC.

This clone was detected once. This chain uses TRBV10-2 with TRBJ1-5, with D perhaps matching TRBD1 (5 bases). V lost 8 bases to trimming and J lost 1 base, with 9 bases between them. Germline CDR1 WSHSY, CDR2 SAAADI. The CDR3 is 13 residues long. The CDR3 protein is CASSGGSNQPQHF. CDR3 bases: TGCGCCAGCTCGGGGGGAAGCAATCAGCCCCAGCATTTT.